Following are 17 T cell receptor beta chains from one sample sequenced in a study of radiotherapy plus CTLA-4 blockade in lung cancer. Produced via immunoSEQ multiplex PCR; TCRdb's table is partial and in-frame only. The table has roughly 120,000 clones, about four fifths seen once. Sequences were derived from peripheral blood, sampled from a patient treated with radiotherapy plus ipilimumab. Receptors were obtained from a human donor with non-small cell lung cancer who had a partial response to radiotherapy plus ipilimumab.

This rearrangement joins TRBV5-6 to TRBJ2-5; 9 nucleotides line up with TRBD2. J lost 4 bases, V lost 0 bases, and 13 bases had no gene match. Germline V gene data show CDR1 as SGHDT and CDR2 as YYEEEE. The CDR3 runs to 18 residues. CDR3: CASSLGFGGRDPGETQYF. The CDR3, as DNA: TGTGCCAGCAGCTTGGGTTTTGGCGGGAGGGACCCGGGAGAGACCCAGTACTTC.

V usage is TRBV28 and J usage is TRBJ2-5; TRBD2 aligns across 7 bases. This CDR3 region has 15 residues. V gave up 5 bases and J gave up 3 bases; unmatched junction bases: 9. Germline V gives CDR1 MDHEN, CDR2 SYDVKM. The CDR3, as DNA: TGTGCCAGCAGTGTCAGAGGGAGGGCCGAAGAGACCCAGTACTTC. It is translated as CASSVRGRAEETQYF. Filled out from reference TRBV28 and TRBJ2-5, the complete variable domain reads DVKVTQSSRYLVKRTGEKVFLECVQDMDHENMFWYRQDPGLGLRLIYFSYDVKMKEKGDIPEGYSVSREKKERFSLILESASTNQTSMYLCASSVRGRAEETQYFGPGTRLLVL.

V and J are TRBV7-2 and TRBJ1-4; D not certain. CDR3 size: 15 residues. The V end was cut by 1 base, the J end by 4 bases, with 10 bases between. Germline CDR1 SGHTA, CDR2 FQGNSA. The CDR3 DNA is TGTGCCAGCAGCTTAGGAGGGATTCGTAATGAAAAACTGTTTTTT. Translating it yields CASSLGGIRNEKLFF. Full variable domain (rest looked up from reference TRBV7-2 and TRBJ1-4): GAGVSQSPSNKVTEKGKDVELRCDPISGHTALYWYRQSLGQGLEFLIYFQGNSAPDKSGLPSDRFSAERTGGSVSTLTIQRTQQEDSAVYLCASSLGGIRNEKLFFGSGTQLSVL.

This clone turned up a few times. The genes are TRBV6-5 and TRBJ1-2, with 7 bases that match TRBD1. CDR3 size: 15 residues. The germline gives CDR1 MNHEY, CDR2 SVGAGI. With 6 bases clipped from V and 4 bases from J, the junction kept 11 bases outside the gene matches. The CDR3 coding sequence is TGTGCCAGCAGAAGAACAGGGGATTGGACCTATGGCTACACCTTC. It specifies CASRRTGDWTYGYTF.

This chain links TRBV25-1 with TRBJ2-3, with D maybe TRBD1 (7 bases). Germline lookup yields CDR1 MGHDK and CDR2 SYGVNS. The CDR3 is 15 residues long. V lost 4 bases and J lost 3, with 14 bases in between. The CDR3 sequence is CASSVASGGTDTQYF. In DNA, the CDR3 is TGTGCCAGCAGTGTGGCCTCAGGGGGGACAGATACGCAGTATTTT.

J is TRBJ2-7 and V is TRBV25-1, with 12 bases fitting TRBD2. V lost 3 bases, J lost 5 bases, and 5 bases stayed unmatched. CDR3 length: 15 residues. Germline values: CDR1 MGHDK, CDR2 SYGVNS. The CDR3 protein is CASSDPGLAGHEQYF. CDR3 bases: TGTGCCAGCAGTGACCCTGGACTAGCGGGGCACGAGCAGTACTTC.

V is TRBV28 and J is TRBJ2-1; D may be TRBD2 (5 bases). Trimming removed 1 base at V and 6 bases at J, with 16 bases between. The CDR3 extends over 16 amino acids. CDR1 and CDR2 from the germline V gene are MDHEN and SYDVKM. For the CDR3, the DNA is TGTGCCAGCAGTTTATTAGAGAGTTTGGGAGTCAATGAGCAGTTCTTC. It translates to CASSLLESLGVNEQFF.

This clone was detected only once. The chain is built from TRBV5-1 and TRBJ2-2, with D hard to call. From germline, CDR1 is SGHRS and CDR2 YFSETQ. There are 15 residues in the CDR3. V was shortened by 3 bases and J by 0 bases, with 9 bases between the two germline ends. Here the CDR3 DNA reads TGCGCCAGCAGCTCCCCACTCGCGAACACCGGGGAGCTGTTTTTT. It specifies CASSSPLANTGELFF.

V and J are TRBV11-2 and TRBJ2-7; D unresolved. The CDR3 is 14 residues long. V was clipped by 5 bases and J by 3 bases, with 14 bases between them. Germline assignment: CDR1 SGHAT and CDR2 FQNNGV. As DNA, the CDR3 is TGTGCCAGCAGCCGCAGTGGTCTGGTCTACGAGCAGTACTTC. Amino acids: CASSRSGLVYEQYF.

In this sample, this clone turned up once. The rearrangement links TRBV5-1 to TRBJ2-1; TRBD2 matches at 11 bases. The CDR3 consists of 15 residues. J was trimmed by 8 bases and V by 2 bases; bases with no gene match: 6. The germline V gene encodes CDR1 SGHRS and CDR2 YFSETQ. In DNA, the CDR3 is TGCGCCAGCAGCTTAACTAGCGGGAGTGGCTATGAGCAGTTCTTC. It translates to CASSLTSGSGYEQFF.

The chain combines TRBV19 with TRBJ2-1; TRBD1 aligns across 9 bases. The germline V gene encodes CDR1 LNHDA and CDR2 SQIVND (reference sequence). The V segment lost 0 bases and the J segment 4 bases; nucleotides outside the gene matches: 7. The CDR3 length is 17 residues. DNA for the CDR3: TGTGCCAGTAGTATAGATCGCCCGGACAGGGGTTACAATGAGCAGTTCTTC. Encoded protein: CASSIDRPDRGYNEQFF.

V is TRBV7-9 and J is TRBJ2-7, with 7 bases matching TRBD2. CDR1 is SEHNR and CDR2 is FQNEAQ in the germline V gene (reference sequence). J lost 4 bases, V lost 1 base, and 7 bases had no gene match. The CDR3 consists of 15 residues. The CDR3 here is CASSLVGRAGYEQYF. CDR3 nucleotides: TGTGCCAGCAGCTTAGTTGGGAGGGCCGGTTACGAGCAGTACTTC.

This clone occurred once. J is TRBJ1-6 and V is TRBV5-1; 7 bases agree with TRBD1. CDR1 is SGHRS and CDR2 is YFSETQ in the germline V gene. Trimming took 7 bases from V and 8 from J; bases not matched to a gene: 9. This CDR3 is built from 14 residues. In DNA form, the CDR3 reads TGCGCCAGCTCACCGACAGGGCAAGATTCACCCCTCCACTTT. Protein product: CASSPTGQDSPLHF.

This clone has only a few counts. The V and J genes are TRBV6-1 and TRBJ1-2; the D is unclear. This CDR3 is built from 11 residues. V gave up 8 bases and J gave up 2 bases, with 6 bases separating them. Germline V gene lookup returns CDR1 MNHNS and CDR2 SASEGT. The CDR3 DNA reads TGTGCCAGCCGGGAGAACTATGGCTACACCTTC. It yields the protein CASRENYGYTF.

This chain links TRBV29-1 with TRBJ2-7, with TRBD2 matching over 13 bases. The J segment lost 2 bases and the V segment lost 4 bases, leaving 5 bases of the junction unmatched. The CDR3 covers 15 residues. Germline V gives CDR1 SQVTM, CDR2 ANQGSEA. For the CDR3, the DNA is TGCAGCGTTGTGTCGGGGACTAGCGGGGCCTACGAGCAGTACTTC. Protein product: CSVVSGTSGAYEQYF.

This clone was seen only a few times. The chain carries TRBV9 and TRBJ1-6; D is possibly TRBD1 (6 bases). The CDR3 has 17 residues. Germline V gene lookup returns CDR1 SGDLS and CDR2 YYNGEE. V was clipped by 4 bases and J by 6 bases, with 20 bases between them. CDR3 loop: CASSLGGDTSGNSPLHF. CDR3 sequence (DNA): TGTGCCAGCAGCCTGGGGGGGGACACCTCGGGTAATTCACCCCTCCACTTT.

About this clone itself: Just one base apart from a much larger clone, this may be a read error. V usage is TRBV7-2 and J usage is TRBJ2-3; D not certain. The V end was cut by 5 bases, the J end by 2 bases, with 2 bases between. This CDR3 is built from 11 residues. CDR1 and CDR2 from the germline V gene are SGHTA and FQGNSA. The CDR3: CASSHTDTQYF. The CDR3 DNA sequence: TGTGCCAGCAGCCACACAGATACGCAGTATTTT. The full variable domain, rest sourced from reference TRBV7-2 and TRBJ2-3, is GAGVSQSPSNKVTEKGKDVELRCDPISGHTALYWYRQSLGQGLEFLIYFQGNSAPDKSGLPSDRFSAERTGGSVSTLTIQRTQQEDSAVYLCASSHTDTQYFGPGTRLTVL.